This is a list of T cell receptor beta chains from one sample in a study of cytomegalovirus exposure and HLA in healthy donors. Libraries were prepared by immunoSEQ multiplex PCR; TCRdb keeps only in-frame clonotypes and omits some of them. Among some 200,000 clones listed, more than 85% were seen once. Sequencing was performed on PBMCs. Receptor source: a woman between 18 and 29 years old in good health and CMV-seronegative. The CDR3 runs from the conserved cysteine through the conserved F or W. Fields, in order: J gene, clone size, D gene, V gene, CDR3 DNA, CDR3 protein. D genes are given only for firm matches. Not all rows give a size; the values are once, few, many and, for expanded clones, a class.

J: TRBJ1-1; size: NA; D: NA; V: TRBV12-1; DNA: TGTGCCATCTTAAAAAGGGGGAACACTGAAGCTTTCTTT; CDR3: CAILKRGNTEAFF
J: TRBJ1-5; size: NA; D: NA; V: TRBV19; DNA: TGTGCCAGTAGTTGGGGCTATAGCAATCAGCCCCAGCATTTT; CDR3: CASSWGYSNQPQHF
J: TRBJ1-5; size: NA; D: NA; V: TRBV19; DNA: TGTGCCAGTAGTATATATCGTTATAGCAATCAGCCCCAGCATTTT; CDR3: CASSIYRYSNQPQHF
J: TRBJ1-4; size: NA; D: NA; V: TRBV14; DNA: TGTGCCAGCAGCCGCCGAGACGGGCGGGGGGAAAAACTGTTTTTT; CDR3: CASSRRDGRGEKLFF
J: TRBJ1-2; size: once; D: NA; V: TRBV19; DNA: TGTGCCAGTACCCATAAAGAGGGTGATGGCTACACCTTC; CDR3: CASTHKEGDGYTF
J: TRBJ2-5; size: NA; D: NA; V: TRBV6-6; DNA: TGTGCCAGCAGTTCATCAACAGGGACGAAAGAGACCCAGTACTTC; CDR3: CASSSSTGTKETQYF
J: TRBJ2-1; size: NA; D: NA; V: TRBV9; DNA: TGTGCCAGCAGCGTTGGCGGGAACAGAGGCGATGAGCAGTTCTTC; CDR3: CASSVGGNRGDEQFF
J: TRBJ2-4; size: NA; D: TRBD2; V: TRBV10-3; DNA: TGTGCCACCTCTTGGGCGGGAGAAGGTATTCAGTACTTC; CDR3: CATSWAGEGIQYF
J: TRBJ1-3; size: NA; D: NA; V: TRBV5-4; DNA: TGTGCCAGCAGCTTGGGGCCGAACTCTGGAAACACCATATATTTT; CDR3: CASSLGPNSGNTIYF
J: TRBJ1-3; size: NA; D: NA; V: TRBV7-9; DNA: TGTTCCAGCAGCTTAGAGTACACGAGGGACTCTGGAAACACCATATATTTT; CDR3: CSSSLEYTRDSGNTIYF
J: TRBJ2-7; size: NA; D: TRBD1; V: TRBV2; DNA: TGTGCCAGCAGTGTAGGGGACAGGGGAAACGAGCAGTACTTC; CDR3: CASSVGDRGNEQYF
J: TRBJ2-7; size: NA; D: NA; V: TRBV2; DNA: TGTGCCAGCAGTGACCAGGGCGAGCAGTACTTC; CDR3: CASSDQGEQYF
J: TRBJ2-1; size: NA; D: TRBD1; V: TRBV5-4; DNA: TGTGCCAGCAGCCTAACCGGGACAGGGGGTTACAATGAGCAGTTCTTC; CDR3: CASSLTGTGGYNEQFF
J: TRBJ2-3; size: NA; D: TRBD1; V: TRBV6-1; DNA: TGTGCCAGCAGAGACAGGGAGCCAGATACGCAGTATTTT; CDR3: CASRDREPDTQYF